These 23 T cell receptor beta chains were all obtained from the same sample, sequenced in a study of T cell clonotyping in hematopoietic cell transplantation. Sequencing used immunoSEQ multiplex PCR; TCRdb keeps in-frame clones, though not all of them. Here the sample spans about 29,000 clones, 92% being singletons. Sequenced material: PBMCs, taken 100 days after allogeneic stem cell transplant. These receptors were collected from a female patient aged 50-59 years who had an allogeneic stem cell transplant from a related donor, so the T cells may come from the graft donor. Some clones in this sample may be carry-over from other donors' samples.

This clone was seen only a few times. The chain recombines TRBV19 with TRBJ2-7; 7 nucleotides match TRBD2. The CDR3 is made up of 12 amino acids. V lost 10 bases and J lost 5; bases outside the gene matches: 8. Per germline, CDR1 LNHDA and CDR2 SQIVND (reference sequence). The CDR3 reads CATWGGAHEQYF. In DNA form, the CDR3 reads TGTGCCACCTGGGGAGGGGCCCACGAGCAGTACTTC.

V is TRBV6-6 and J is TRBJ2-4; D may be TRBD1 (5 bases). The CDR3 length is 12 residues. Germline V lookup: CDR1 MNHNY, CDR2 SVGAGI (reference sequence). V was trimmed by 7 bases and J by 1 base, leaving 5 bases between them. In DNA, the CDR3 is TGTGCCAGCACAGGGGCCAAAAACATTCAGTACTTC. Translation: CASTGAKNIQYF.

The chain employs TRBV10-3 and TRBJ1-2, with D possibly TRBD1 on 5 matching bases. Germline CDR1 and CDR2: ENHRY and SYGVKD. The CDR3 extends over 12 amino acids. V dropped 11 bases and J dropped 3 bases, with 13 bases sitting between them. The CDR3 region is CASREGDYGYTF. Written as DNA, the CDR3 is TGTGCCTCCAGGGAAGGGGACTATGGCTACACCTTC.

The V call is TRBV30, the J call TRBJ1-5, with 9 bases that match TRBD1. The J segment lost 4 bases and the V segment lost 3 bases, leaving 4 bases of the junction unmatched. The CDR3 spans 14 residues. Per the germline V gene, CDR1 is GTSNPN and CDR2 is SVGIG (reference sequence). Written as DNA, the CDR3 is TGTGCCTGGAGGCAGACAGGGGGAAATCAGCCCCAGCATTTT. Its protein product is CAWRQTGGNQPQHF.

This chain links TRBV2 with TRBJ2-2; D is ambiguous. Per the germline V gene, CDR1 is SNHLY and CDR2 is FYNNEI. Trimming shortened V by 3 bases and J by 5 bases, and 13 bases separated the two germline ends. The CDR3 spans 15 residues. The CDR3 is CASSDPYKGTGELFF. CDR3 DNA: TGTGCCAGCAGTGACCCTTACAAGGGAACCGGGGAGCTGTTTTTT.

The CDR3: CASSARVSYEQYF. Here the CDR3 DNA reads TGTGCCAGCAGTGCCCGGGTATCGTACGAGCAGTACTTC. V is TRBV2 and J is TRBJ2-7; D gene uncertain. CDR3 length: 13 amino acids. V lost 4 bases, J lost 4 bases, and 11 bases lay in between. Germline CDR1 reads SNHLY; CDR2 reads FYNNEI.

The chain recombines TRBV7-9 with TRBJ1-1, with 9 positions matching TRBD1. V lost 5 bases, J lost 7 bases, and 11 bases stayed unmatched. CDR3 size: 15 residues. Germline values: CDR1 SEHNR, CDR2 FQNEAQ (reference sequence). The CDR3 loop is CASSPPGTGRNEAFF. CDR3 coding DNA: TGTGCCAGCAGCCCCCCCGGGACAGGGAGGAATGAAGCTTTCTTT.

The chain links TRBV7-3 to TRBJ2-2, with 10 bases fitting TRBD2. The J segment lost 0 bases and the V segment lost 6 bases, leaving 7 bases of the junction unmatched. The CDR3 sequence is 17 residues long. Germline V CDR1 and CDR2: SGHTA, FQGTGA. The chain's CDR3 is CASSPMSGGANTGELFF. In nucleotides, the CDR3 is TGTGCCAGCAGTCCAATGAGCGGGGGGGCGAACACCGGGGAGCTGTTTTTT. The variable domain in full, completed from reference TRBV7-3 and TRBJ2-2, reads GAGVSQTPSNKVTEKGKYVELRCDPISGHTALYWYRQSLGQGPEFLIYFQGTGAADDSGLPNDRFFAVRPEGSVSTLKIQRTERGDSAVYLCASSPMSGGANTGELFFGEGSRLTVL.

By share of the sample, this clone is large (0.1 to 1%). The J gene is TRBJ1-2, the V gene TRBV29-1; 9 positions match TRBD1. This CDR3 is 15 amino acids long. V was clipped by 3 bases and J by 4 bases; unmatched bases: 9. Germline V gene lookup returns CDR1 SQVTM and CDR2 ANQGSEA. CDR3 region: CSVEDRDRVGYGYTF. CDR3 bases: TGCAGCGTTGAGGACCGGGACAGGGTAGGCTATGGCTACACCTTC.

The chain recombines TRBV5-1 with TRBJ2-5; D unclear. Germline CDR1 reads SGHRS; CDR2 reads YFSETQ. The CDR3 contains 12 residues. Trimming took 4 bases from V and 0 from J, leaving 4 bases between them. This CDR3 reads CASSQDQETQYF. The CDR3 DNA follows: TGCGCCAGCAGCCAAGACCAAGAGACCCAGTACTTC.

The rearrangement uses TRBV19 and TRBJ1-2; D is uncertain. Per the germline V gene, CDR1 is LNHDA and CDR2 is SQIVND (reference sequence). CDR3 length: 15 residues. Deletions cut 5 bases from V and 0 bases from J, with 13 bases between. The CDR3 sequence: CASSPGRGPNYGYTF. The CDR3 DNA follows: TGTGCCAGTAGTCCCGGACGGGGTCCTAACTATGGCTACACCTTC. The full variable domain, with the rest looked up from reference TRBV19 and TRBJ1-2, is DGGITQSPKYLFRKEGQNVTLSCEQNLNHDAMYWYRQDPGQGLRLIYYSQIVNDFQKGDIAEGYSVSREKKESFPLTVTSAQKNPTAFYLCASSPGRGPNYGYTFGSGTRLTVV.

The rearrangement uses TRBV6-1 and TRBJ2-6; D unclear. The CDR3 is 15 residues long. CDR1 is MNHNS and CDR2 is SASEGT in the germline V gene. V lost 4 bases, J lost 5 bases, and 12 bases lay in between. CDR3 residues: CASSAHSSRANVLTF. The CDR3 DNA is TGTGCCAGCAGTGCCCACTCGTCCCGGGCCAACGTCCTGACTTTC.

The rearrangement uses TRBV2 and TRBJ1-5, with TRBD1 matching 7 bases. Losses at the gene ends were 4 bases for V and 4 bases for J; bases not matched to a gene: 7. The CDR3 runs 15 residues. Germline CDR1 is SNHLY and CDR2 is FYNNEI. CDR3 DNA: TGTGCCAGCAGTGGGGACAGTGGAGGGAATCAGCCCCAGCATTTT. Encoded protein: CASSGDSGGNQPQHF. Looking up the rest from reference TRBV2 and TRBJ1-5 gives the full variable domain: EPEVTQTPSHQVTQMGQEVILRCVPISNHLYFYWYRQILGQKVEFLVSFYNNEISEKSEIFDDQFSVERPDGSNFTLKIRSTKLEDSAMYFCASSGDSGGNQPQHFGDGTRLSIL.

The chain recombines TRBV4-3 with TRBJ2-5, with a tentative D call TRBD2 (5 bases). The ends were cut back, 1 base at V and 1 base at J, with 10 bases in the middle. Germline-derived CDR1 and CDR2 are LGHNA and YSLEER. This CDR3 has 15 residues. This chain's CDR3 is CASSQGADSQETQYF. Here the CDR3 DNA reads TGCGCCAGCAGCCAAGGAGCGGATTCCCAAGAGACCCAGTACTTC.

This clone was seen once. The chain joins TRBV5-1 to TRBJ1-2; TRBD1 is a possible D gene (6 bases). CDR1 SGHRS and CDR2 YFSETQ come from the germline V gene. This CDR3 has 12 residues. The V end lost 7 bases, the J end lost 5 bases, and 12 bases lay between the germline ends. The DNA for the CDR3 is TGCGCCAGCGGAGGACAGAATTATGGCTACACCTTC. Amino acids: CASGGQNYGYTF.

The chain couples TRBV7-3 to TRBJ1-1; a weak D match, TRBD1 (5 bases). Trimming took 2 bases from V and 6 from J, leaving 16 bases between them. Germline V gene sequence: CDR1 SGHTA, CDR2 FQGTGA. This CDR3 region has 15 residues. The CDR3 loop reads CASSLGAWDGAEAFF. CDR3 DNA: TGTGCCAGCAGCTTAGGGGCATGGGACGGCGCTGAAGCTTTCTTT.

The chain is built from TRBV7-2 and TRBJ1-4; the match to TRBD1 covers 7 bases. V lost 3 bases to trimming and J lost 0 bases; unmatched junction nucleotides: 4. CDR1 and CDR2 (germline): SGHTA, FQGNSA. The CDR3 contains 16 residues. The CDR3 spells CASSFGTAPTNEKLFF. The CDR3 DNA reads as TGTGCCAGCAGCTTCGGGACAGCTCCAACTAATGAAAAACTGTTTTTT.

The DNA for the CDR3 is TGTGCCAGTAGGGGGGGGTTCTCCAACTATGGCTACACCTTC. Translating it yields CASRGGFSNYGYTF. V gene TRBV19 combines with J gene TRBJ1-2, with TRBD1 as a possible D gene (5 bases). The germline V and J ends were trimmed by 6 bases and 2 bases, with 13 bases remaining between them. The CDR3 is 14 residues long. Per the germline V gene, CDR1 is LNHDA and CDR2 is SQIVND (reference sequence).

The rearrangement uses TRBV11-3 and TRBJ2-5; 9 bases agree with TRBD1. Germline lookup yields CDR1 SGHNT and CDR2 YENEEA. Trimming at V came to 4 bases and at J to 7 bases, leaving 10 bases not matched to a gene. There are 15 residues in the CDR3. In DNA form, the CDR3 reads TGTGCCAGCAGCTCCGGACAGGGGACCCCAGGGACCCAGTACTTC. Its protein is CASSSGQGTPGTQYF.

The rearrangement joins TRBV4-1 to TRBJ1-3; D may be TRBD1 (6 bases). In germline, CDR1 is MGHRA, CDR2 YSYEKL. This CDR3 is 14 amino acids long. V was trimmed by 1 base and J by 3 bases, leaving 7 bases between them. The CDR3 DNA sequence: TGCGCCAGCAGCCAAGCAGGGGTTGGAAACACCATATATTTT. Protein sequence: CASSQAGVGNTIYF.

J is TRBJ1-1 and V is TRBV2; 7 nucleotides match TRBD1. The CDR3 covers 14 residues. Trimming cost V 0 bases and J 6 bases; bases outside gene matches: 4. Germline CDR1 SNHLY, CDR2 FYNNEI. The CDR3 is CASSEASGQAEAFF. CDR3 coding DNA: TGTGCCAGCAGTGAAGCTTCCGGACAGGCTGAAGCTTTCTTT.

This rearrangement joins TRBV29-1 to TRBJ2-5, with 8 bases fitting TRBD2. Germline V CDR1 and CDR2: SQVTM, ANQGSEA. This CDR3 contains 13 residues. J was trimmed by 3 bases and V by 5 bases; bases with no gene match: 5. As DNA, the CDR3 is TGCAGCGTTAGGAACGGGGGGGAAGAGACCCAGTACTTC. Amino acid sequence: CSVRNGGEETQYF.

The V call is TRBV9, the J call TRBJ2-3; TRBD2 matches 11 bases. In germline, CDR1 is SGDLS, CDR2 YYNGEE. J lost 3 bases, V lost 4 bases, and 13 bases had no gene match. The CDR3 contains 18 residues. CDR3 bases: TGTGCCAGCAGCCCCCGAGGGGGAGTAGCGGGGGGGACAGATACGCAGTATTTT. Its protein product is CASSPRGGVAGGTDTQYF. The full variable domain, completed using reference TRBV9 and TRBJ2-3, is DSGVTQTPKHLITATGQRVTLRCSPRSGDLSVYWYQQSLDQGLQFLIQYYNGEERAKGNILERFSAQQFPDLHSELNLSSLELGDSALYFCASSPRGGVAGGTDTQYFGPGTRLTVL.